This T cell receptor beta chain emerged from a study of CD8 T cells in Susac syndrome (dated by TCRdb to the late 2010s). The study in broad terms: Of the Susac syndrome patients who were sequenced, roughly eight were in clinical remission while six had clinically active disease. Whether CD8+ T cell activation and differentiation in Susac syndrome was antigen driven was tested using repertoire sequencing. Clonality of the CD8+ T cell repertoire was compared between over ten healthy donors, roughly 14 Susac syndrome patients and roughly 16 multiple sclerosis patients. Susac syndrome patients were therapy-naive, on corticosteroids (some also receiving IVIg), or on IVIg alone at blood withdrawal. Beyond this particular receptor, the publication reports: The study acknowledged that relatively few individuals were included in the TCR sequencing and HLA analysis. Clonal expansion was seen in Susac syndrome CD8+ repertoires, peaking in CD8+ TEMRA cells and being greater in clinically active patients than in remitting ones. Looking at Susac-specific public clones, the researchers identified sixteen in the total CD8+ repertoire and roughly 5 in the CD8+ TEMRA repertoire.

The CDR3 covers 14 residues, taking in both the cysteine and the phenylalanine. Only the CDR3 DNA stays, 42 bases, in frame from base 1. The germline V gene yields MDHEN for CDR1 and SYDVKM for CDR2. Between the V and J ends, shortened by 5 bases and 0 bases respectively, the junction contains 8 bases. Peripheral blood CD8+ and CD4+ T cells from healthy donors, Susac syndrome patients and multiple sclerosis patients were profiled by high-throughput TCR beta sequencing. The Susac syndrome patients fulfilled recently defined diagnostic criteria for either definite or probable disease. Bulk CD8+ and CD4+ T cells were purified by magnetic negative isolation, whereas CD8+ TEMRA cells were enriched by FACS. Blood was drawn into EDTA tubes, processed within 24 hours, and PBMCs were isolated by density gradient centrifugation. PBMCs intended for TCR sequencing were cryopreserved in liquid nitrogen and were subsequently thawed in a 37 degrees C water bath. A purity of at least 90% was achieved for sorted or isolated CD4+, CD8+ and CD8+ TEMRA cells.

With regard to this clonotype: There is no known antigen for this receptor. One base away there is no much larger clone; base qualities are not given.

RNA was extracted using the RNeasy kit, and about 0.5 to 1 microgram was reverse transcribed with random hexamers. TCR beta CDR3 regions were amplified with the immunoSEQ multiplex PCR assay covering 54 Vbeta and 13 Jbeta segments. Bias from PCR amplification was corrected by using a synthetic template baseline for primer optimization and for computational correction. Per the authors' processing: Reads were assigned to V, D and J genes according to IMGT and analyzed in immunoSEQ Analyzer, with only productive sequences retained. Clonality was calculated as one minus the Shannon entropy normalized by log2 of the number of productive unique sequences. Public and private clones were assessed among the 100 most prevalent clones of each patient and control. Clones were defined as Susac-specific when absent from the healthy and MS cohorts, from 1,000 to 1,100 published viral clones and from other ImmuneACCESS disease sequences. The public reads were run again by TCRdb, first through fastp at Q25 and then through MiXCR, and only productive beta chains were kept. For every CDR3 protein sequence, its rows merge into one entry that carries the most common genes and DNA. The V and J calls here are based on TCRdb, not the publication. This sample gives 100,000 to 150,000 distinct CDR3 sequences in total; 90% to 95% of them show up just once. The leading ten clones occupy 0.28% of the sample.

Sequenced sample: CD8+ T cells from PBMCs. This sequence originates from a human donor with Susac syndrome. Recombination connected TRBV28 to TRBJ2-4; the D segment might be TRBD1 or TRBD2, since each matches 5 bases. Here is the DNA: TGTGCCAGCAGTGGGGGTCTAGCCAAAAACATTCAGTACTTC. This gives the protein CASSGGLAKNIQYF.